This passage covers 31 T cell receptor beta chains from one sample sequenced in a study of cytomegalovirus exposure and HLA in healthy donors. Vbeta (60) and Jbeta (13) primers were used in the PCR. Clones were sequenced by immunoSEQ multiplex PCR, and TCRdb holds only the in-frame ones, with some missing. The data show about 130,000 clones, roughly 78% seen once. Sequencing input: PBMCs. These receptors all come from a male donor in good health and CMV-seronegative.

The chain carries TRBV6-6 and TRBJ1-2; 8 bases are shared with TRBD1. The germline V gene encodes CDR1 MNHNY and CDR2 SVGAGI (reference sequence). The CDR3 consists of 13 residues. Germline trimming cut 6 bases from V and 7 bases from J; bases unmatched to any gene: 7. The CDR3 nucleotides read TGTGCCAGCAGCCAGCGACAGGGGAGTGGCTACACCTTC. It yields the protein CASSQRQGSGYTF.

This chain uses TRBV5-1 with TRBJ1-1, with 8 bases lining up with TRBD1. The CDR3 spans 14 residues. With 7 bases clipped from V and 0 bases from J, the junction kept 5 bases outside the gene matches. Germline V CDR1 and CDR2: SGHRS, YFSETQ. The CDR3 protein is CASARGPVNTEAFF. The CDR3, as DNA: TGCGCCAGCGCCAGGGGGCCGGTGAACACTGAAGCTTTCTTT.

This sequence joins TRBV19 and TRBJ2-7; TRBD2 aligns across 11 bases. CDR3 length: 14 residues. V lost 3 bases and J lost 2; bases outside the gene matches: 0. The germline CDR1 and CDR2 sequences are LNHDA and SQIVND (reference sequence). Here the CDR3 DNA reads TGTGCCAGTAGTATTAGCGGGAGGGCCTACGAGCAGTACTTC. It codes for CASSISGRAYEQYF.

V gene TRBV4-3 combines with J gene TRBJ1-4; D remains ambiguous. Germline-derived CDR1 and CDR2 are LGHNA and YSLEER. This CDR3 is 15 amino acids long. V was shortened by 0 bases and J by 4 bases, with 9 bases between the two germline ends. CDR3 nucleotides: TGCGCCAGCAGCCAAGATGTGGCTGGTAATGAAAAACTGTTTTTT. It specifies CASSQDVAGNEKLFF.

The DNA of the CDR3 is TGTGCCAGCAGTCCGACAACTAACACTGAAGCTTTCTTT. This gives the protein CASSPTTNTEAFF. The chain joins TRBV6-5 to TRBJ1-1; the D is unclear. The CDR3 length is 13 residues. V was trimmed by 5 bases and J by 2 bases, leaving 9 bases between them. CDR1 is MNHEY and CDR2 is SVGAGI in the germline V gene.

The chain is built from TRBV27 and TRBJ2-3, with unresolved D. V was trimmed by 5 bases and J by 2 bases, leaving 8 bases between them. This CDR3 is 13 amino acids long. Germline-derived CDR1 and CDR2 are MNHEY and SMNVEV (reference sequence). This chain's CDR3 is CASSPRFTDTQYF. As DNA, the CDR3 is TGTGCCAGCAGTCCGAGATTCACAGATACGCAGTATTTT.

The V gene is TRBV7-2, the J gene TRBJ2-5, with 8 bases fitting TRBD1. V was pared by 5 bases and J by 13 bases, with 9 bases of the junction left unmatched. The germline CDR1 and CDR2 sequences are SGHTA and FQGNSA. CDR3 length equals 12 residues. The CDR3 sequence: CASSQDREYGYF. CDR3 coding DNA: TGTGCCAGCAGCCAGGACAGGGAATATGGGTACTTC.

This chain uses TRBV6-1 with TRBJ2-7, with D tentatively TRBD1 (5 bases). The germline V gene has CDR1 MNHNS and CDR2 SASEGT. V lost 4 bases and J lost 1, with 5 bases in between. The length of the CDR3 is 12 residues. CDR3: CASSGQSYEQYF. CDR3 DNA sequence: TGTGCCAGCAGTGGACAGTCCTACGAGCAGTACTTC.

CDR3 sequence (DNA): TGTGCCAGCAGCTTGAGCGGGTTGGGCTACACCTTC. Translating gives CASSLSGLGYTF. The V and J genes are TRBV5-4 and TRBJ1-2, with D hard to call. V was shortened by 1 base and J by 8 bases, with 9 bases between the two germline ends. This CDR3 comprises 12 residues. Germline CDR1 is SGHNT and CDR2 is YYREEE (reference sequence).

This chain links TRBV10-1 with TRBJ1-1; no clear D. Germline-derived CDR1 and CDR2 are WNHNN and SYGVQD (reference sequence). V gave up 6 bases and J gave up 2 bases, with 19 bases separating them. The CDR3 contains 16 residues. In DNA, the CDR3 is TGCGCCAGCAGAGAATTCCGAGACACGCCAAACACTGAAGCTTTCTTT. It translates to CASREFRDTPNTEAFF.

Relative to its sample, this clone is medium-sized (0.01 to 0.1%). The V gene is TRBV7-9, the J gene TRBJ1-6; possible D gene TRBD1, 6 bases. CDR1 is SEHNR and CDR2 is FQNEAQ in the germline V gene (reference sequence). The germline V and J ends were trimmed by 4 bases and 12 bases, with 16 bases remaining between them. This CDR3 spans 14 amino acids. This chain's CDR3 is CASSSAGASRPLHF. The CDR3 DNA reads TGTGCCAGCAGCTCCGCAGGGGCCAGCCGACCCCTCCACTTT. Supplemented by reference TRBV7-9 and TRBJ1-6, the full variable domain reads DTGVSQNPRHKITKRGQNVTFRCDPISEHNRLYWYRQTLGQGPEFLTYFQNEAQLEKSRLLSDRFSAERPKGSFSTLEIQRTEQGDSAMYLCASSSAGASRPLHFGNGTRLTVT.

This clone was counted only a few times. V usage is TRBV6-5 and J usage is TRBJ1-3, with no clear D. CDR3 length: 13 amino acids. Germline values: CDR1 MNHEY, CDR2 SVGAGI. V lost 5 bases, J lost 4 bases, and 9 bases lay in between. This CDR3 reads CASSEPTGNTIYF. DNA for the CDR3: TGTGCCAGCAGTGAACCTACGGGAAACACCATATATTTT.

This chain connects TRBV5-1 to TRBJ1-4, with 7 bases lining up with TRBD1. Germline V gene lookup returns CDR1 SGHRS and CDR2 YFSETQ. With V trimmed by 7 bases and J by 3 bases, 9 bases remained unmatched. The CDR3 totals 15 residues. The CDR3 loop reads CASSPVGTANEKLFF. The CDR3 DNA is TGCGCCAGCTCACCCGTCGGGACAGCTAATGAAAAACTGTTTTTT. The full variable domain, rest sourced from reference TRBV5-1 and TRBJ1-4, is KAGVTQTPRYLIKTRGQQVTLSCSPISGHRSVSWYQQTPGQGLQFLFEYFSETQRNKGNFPGRFSGRQFSNSRSEMNVSTLELGDSALYLCASSPVGTANEKLFFGSGTQLSVL.

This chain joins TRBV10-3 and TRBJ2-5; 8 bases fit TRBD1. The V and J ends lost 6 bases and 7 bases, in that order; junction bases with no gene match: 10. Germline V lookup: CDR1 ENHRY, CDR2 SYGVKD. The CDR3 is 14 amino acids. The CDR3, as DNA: TGTGCCATCAGCGACAGGGGCCCTGCGGGGACCCAGTACTTC. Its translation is CAISDRGPAGTQYF.

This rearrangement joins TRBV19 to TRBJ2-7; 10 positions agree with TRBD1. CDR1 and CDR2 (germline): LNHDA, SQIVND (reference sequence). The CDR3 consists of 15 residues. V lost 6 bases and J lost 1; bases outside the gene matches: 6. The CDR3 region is CASSRDRGASYEQYF. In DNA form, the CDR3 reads TGTGCCAGTAGCAGGGACAGGGGCGCTTCCTACGAGCAGTACTTC.

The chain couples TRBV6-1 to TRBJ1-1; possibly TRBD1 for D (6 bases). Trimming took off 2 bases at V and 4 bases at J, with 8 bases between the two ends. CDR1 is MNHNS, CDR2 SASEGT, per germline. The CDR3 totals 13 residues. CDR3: CASSESRGTEAFF. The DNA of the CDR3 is TGTGCCAGCAGTGAAAGCAGGGGCACTGAAGCTTTCTTT.

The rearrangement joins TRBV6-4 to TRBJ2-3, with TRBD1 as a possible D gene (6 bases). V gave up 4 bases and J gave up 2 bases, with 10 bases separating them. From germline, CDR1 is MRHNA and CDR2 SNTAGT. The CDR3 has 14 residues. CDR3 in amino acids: CASSVRGPTDTQYF. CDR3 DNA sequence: TGTGCCAGCAGTGTCAGGGGACCCACAGATACGCAGTATTTT.

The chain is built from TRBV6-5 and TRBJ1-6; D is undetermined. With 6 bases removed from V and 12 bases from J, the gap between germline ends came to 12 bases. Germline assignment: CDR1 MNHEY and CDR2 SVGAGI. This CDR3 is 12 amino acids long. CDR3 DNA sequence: TGTGCCAGCAGCCGTACTAAAGAACCCCTCCACTTT. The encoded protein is CASSRTKEPLHF.

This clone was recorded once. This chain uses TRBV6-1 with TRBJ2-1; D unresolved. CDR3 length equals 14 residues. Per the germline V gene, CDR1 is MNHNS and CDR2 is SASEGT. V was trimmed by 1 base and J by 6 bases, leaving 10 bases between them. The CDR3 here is CASSEVTIVNEQFF. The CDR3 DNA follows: TGTGCCAGCAGTGAAGTTACAATTGTCAATGAGCAGTTCTTC.

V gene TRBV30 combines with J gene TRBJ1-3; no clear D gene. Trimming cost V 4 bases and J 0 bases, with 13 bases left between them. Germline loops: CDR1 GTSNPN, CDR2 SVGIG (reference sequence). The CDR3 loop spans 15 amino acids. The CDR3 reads CAWTHLGLSGNTIYF. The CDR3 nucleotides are TGTGCCTGGACCCATCTAGGCCTCTCTGGAAACACCATATATTTT.

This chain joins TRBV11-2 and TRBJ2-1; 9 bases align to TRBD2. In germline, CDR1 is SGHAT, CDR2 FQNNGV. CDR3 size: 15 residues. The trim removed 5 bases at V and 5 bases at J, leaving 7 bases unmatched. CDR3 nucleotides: TGTGCCAGCAGCATAGTGACTAGCGGTCACAATGAGCAGTTCTTC. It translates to CASSIVTSGHNEQFF.

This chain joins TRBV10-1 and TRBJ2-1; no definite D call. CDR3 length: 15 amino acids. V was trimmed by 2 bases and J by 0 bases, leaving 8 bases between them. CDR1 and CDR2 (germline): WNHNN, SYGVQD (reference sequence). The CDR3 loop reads CASSERRSSYNEQFF. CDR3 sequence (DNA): TGCGCCAGCAGTGAGCGGCGGAGCTCCTACAATGAGCAGTTCTTC.

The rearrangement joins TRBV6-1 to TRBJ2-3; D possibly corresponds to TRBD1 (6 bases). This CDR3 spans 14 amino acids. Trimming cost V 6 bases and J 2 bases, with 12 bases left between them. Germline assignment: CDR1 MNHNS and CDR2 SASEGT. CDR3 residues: CASRTTGYTDTQYF. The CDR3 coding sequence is TGTGCCAGCAGAACGACAGGATACACAGATACGCAGTATTTT.

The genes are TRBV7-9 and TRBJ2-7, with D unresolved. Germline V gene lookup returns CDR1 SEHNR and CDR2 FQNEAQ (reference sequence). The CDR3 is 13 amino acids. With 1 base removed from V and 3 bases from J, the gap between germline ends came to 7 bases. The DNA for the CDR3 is TGTGCCAGCAGCTTAGAGAACATCTACGAGCAGTACTTC. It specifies CASSLENIYEQYF.

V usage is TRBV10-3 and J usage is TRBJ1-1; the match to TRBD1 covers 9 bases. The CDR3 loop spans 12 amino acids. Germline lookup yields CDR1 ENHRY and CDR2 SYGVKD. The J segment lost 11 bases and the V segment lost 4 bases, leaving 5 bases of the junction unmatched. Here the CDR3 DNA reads TGTGCCATCAGTGCGGGGACAGGGCTGGCTTTCTTT. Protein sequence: CAISAGTGLAFF.

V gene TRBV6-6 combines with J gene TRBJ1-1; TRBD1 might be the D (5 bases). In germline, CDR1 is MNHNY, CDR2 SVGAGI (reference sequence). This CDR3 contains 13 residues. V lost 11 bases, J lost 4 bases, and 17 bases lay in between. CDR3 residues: CAALEQARTEAFF. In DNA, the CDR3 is TGTGCCGCCCTCGAACAGGCCCGCACTGAAGCTTTCTTT.

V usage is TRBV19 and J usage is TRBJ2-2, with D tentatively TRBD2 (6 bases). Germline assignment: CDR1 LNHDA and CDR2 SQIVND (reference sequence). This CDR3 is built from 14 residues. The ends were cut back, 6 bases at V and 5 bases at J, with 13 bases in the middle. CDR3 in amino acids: CASSQKAGTGELFF. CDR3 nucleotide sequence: TGTGCCAGTAGCCAGAAGGCGGGGACCGGGGAGCTGTTTTTT.

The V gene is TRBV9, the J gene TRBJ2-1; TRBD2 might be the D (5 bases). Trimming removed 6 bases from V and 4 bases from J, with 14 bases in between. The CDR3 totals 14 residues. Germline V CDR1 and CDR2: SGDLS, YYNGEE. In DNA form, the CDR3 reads TGTGCCAGCAACCTGGACTGGATTTACAATGAGCAGTTCTTC. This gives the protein CASNLDWIYNEQFF.

The CDR3 region is CASSLRQGARETQYF. The CDR3 region has the DNA TGTGCCAGCAGCCTAAGACAGGGGGCACGGGAGACCCAGTACTTC. The J gene is TRBJ2-5, the V gene TRBV7-9; 10 bases match TRBD1. Germline trimming cut 5 bases from V and 5 bases from J; bases unmatched to any gene: 8. CDR1 and CDR2 (germline): SEHNR, FQNEAQ (reference sequence). This CDR3 has 15 residues.

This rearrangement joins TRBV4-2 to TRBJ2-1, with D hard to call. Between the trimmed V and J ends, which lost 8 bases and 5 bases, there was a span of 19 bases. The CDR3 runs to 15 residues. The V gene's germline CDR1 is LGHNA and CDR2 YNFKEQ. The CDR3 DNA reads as TGTGCCAGCGCACCGCAACCAGAAATCCACAATGAGCAGTTCTTC. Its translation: CASAPQPEIHNEQFF.

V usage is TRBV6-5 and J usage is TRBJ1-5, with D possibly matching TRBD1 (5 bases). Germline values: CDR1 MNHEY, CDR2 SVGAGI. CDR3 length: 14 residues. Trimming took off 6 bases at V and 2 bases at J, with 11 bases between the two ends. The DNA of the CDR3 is TGTGCCAGCAGGAGCGACAGCCGCAATCAGCCCCAGCATTTT. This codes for CASRSDSRNQPQHF.